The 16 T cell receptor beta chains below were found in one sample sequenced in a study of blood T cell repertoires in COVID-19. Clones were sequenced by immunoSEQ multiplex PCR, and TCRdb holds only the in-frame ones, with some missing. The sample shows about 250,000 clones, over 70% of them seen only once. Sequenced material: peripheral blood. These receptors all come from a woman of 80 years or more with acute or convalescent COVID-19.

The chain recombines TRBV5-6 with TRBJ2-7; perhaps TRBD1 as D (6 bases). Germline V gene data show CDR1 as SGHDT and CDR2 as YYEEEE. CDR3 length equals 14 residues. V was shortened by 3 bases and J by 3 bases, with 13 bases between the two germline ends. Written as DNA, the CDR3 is TGTGCCAGCAGCTGGTACAGGGTCAACTACGAGCAGTACTTC. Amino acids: CASSWYRVNYEQYF.

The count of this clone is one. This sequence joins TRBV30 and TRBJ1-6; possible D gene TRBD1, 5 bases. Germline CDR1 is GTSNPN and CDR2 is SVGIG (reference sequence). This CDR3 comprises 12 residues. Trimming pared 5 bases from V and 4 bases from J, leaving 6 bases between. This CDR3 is CAWGQYNSPLHF. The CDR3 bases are TGTGCCTGGGGACAATATAATTCACCCCTCCACTTT. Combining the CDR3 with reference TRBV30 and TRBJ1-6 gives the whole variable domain SQTIHQWPATLVQPVGSPLSLECTVEGTSNPNLYWYRQAAGRGLQLLFYSVGIGQISSEVPQNLSASRPQDRQFILSSKKLLLSDSGFYLCAWGQYNSPLHFGNGTRLTVT.

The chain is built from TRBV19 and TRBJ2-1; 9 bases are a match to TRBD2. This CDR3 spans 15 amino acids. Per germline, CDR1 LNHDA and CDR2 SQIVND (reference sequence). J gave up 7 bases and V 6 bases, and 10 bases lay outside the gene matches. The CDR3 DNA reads TGTGCCAGTAGCCCTGGCGGGGGGGATACAAATGAGCAGTTCTTC. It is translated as CASSPGGGDTNEQFF. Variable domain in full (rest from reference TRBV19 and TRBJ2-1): DGGITQSPKYLFRKEGQNVTLSCEQNLNHDAMYWYRQDPGQGLRLIYYSQIVNDFQKGDIAEGYSVSREKKESFPLTVTSAQKNPTAFYLCASSPGGGDTNEQFFGPGTRLTVL.

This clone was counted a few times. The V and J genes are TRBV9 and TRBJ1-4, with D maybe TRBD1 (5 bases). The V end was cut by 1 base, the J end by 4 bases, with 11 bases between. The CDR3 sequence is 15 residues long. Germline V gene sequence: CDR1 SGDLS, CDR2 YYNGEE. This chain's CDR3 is CASSVRGGFNEKLFF. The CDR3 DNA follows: TGTGCCAGCAGCGTAAGGGGAGGCTTTAATGAAAAACTGTTTTTT.

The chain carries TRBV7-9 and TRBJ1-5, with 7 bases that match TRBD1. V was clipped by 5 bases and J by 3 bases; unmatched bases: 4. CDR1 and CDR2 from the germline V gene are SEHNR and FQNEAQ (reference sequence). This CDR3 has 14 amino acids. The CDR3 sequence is CASSVGQPNQPQHF. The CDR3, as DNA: TGTGCCAGCAGCGTGGGACAGCCCAATCAGCCCCAGCATTTT.

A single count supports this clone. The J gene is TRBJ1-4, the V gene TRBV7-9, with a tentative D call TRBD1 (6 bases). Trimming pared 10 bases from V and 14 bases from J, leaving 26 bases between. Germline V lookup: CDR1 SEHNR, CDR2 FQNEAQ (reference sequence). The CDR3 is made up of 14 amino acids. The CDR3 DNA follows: TGTGCCACCAACTTAGGACAGCCCGGATCTGGCCTGTTTTTT. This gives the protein CATNLGQPGSGLFF.

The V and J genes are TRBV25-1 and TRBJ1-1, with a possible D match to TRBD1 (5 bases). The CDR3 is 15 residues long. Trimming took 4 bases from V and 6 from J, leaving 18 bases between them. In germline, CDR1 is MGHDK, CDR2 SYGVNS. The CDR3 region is CASSARGGWNSEAFF. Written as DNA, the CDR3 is TGTGCCAGCAGTGCTCGCGGGGGGTGGAATTCTGAAGCTTTCTTT.

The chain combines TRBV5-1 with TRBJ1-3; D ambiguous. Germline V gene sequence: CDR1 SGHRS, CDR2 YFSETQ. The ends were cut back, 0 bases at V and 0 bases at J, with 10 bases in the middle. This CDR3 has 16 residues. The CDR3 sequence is CASSLALSSSGNTIYF. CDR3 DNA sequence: TGCGCCAGCAGCTTGGCCTTATCCAGCTCTGGAAACACCATATATTTT.

The CDR3 region is CASSTGTGGIFEQYF. For the CDR3, the DNA is TGCGCCAGCAGCACCGGGACAGGGGGTATCTTCGAGCAGTACTTC. The genes are TRBV5-1 and TRBJ2-7, with 11 nucleotides matching TRBD1. In germline, CDR1 is SGHRS, CDR2 YFSETQ. The CDR3 has 15 amino acids. Trimming removed 4 bases from V and 6 bases from J; junction bases left unmatched: 9.

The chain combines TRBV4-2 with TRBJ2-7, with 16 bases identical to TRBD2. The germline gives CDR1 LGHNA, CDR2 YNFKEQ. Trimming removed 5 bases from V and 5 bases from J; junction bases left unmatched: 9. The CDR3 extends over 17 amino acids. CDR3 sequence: CASSEPGLAGGPHEQYF. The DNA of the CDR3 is TGTGCCAGCAGCGAGCCGGGACTAGCGGGAGGGCCTCACGAGCAGTACTTC.

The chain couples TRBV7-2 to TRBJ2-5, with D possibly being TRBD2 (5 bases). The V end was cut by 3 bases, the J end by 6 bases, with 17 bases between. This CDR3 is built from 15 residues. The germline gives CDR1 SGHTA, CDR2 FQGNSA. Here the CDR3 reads CASSFSIVDGKTQYF. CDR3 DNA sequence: TGTGCCAGCAGCTTTAGTATTGTGGACGGGAAGACCCAGTACTTC.

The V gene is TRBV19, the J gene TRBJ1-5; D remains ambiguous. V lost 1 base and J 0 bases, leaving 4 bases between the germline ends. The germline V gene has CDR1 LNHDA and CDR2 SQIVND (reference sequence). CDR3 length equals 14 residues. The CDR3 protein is CASSIVASNQPQHF. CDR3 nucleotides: TGTGCCAGTAGTATAGTGGCTAGCAATCAGCCCCAGCATTTT.

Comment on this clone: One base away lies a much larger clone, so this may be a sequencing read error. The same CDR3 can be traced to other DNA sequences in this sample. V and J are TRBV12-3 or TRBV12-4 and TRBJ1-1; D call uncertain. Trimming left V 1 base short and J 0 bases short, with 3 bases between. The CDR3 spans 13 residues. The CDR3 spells CASSLGLNTEAFF. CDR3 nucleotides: TGTGCCAGCAGTTTAGGGCTGAACACTGAAGCTTTCTTT.

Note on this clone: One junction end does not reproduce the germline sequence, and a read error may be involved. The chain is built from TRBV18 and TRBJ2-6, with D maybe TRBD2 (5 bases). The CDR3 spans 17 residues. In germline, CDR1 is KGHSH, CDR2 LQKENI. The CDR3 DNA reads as TGTGCCAGCTCACCACCGCCGGGATCTTCTGGCGCCAACGTCCTGACTTTC. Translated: CASSPPPGSSGANVLTF.

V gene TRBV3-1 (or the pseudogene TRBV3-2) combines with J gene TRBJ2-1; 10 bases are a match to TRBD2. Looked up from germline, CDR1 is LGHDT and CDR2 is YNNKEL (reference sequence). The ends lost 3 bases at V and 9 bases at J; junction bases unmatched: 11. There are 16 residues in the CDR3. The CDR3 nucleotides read TGTGCCAGCAGCCACAGCGGGGGGGCCTCAGGCCCTGAGCAGTTCTTC. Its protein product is CASSHSGGASGPEQFF.

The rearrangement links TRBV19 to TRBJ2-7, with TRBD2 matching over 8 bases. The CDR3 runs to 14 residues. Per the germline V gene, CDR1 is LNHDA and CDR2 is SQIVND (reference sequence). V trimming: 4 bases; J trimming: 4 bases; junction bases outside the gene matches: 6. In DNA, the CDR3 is TGTGCCAGTAGTAATGGAGCGGGAGCATACGAGCAGTACTTC. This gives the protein CASSNGAGAYEQYF.